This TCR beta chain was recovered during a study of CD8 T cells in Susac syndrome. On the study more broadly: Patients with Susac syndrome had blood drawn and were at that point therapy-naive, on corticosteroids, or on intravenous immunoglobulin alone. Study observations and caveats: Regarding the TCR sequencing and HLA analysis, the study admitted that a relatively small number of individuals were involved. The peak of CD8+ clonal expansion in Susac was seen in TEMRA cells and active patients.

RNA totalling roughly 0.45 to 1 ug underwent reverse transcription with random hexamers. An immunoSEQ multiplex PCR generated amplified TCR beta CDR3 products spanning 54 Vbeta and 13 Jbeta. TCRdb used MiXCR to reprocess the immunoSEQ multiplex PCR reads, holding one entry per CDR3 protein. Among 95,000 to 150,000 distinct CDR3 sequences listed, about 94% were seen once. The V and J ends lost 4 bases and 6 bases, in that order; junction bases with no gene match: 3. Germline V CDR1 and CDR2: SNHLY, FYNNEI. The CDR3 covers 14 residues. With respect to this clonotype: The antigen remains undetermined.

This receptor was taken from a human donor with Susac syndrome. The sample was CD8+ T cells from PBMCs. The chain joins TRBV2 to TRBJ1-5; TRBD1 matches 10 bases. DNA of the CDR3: TGTGCCAGCAGTGGGGACAGGGGAGGTCAGCCCCAGCATTTT. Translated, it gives CASSGDRGGQPQHF.